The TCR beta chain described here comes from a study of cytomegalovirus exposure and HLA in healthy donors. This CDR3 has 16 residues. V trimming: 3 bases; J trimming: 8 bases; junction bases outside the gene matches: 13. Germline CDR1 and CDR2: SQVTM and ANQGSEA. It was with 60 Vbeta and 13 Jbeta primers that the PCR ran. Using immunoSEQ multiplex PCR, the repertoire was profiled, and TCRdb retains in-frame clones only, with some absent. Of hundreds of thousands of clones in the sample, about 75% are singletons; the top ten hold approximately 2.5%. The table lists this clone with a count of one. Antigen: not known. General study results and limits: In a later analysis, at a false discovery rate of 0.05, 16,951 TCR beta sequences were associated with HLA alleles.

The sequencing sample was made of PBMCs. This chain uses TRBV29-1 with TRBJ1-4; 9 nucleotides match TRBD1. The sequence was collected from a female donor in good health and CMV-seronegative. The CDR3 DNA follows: TGCAGCGTTGACACCACGGGACAGGGAGAACGCGAAAAACTGTTTTTT. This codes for CSVDTTGQGEREKLFF. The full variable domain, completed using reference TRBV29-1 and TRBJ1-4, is SAVISQKPSRDICQRGTSLTIQCQVDSQVTMMFWYRQQPGQSLTLIATANQGSEATYESGFVIDKFPISRPNLTFSTLTVSNMSPEDSSIYLCSVDTTGQGEREKLFFGSGTQLSVL.